This TCR beta chain was captured in a study of radiotherapy plus CTLA-4 blockade in lung cancer. This clone was seen a single time. The CDR3 extends over 13 amino acids. Trimming stripped 3 bases from V and 3 bases from J, with 8 bases between. CDR1 and CDR2 from the germline V gene are SGHTA and FQGNSA. Some clones are missing from TCRdb's copy, which holds only in-frame ones; the method was immunoSEQ multiplex PCR. The table has 55,000 to 80,000 clones, roughly 87% seen once. The sample here was peripheral blood, taken from a patient treated with radiotherapy plus ipilimumab. The chain employs TRBV7-2 and TRBJ1-2; D gene ambiguous. This sequence was found in a human donor with non-small cell lung cancer that progressed on radiotherapy plus ipilimumab. The CDR3 reads CASSFQADYGYTF. CDR3 nucleotide sequence: TGTGCCAGCAGCTTTCAGGCGGACTATGGCTACACCTTC.